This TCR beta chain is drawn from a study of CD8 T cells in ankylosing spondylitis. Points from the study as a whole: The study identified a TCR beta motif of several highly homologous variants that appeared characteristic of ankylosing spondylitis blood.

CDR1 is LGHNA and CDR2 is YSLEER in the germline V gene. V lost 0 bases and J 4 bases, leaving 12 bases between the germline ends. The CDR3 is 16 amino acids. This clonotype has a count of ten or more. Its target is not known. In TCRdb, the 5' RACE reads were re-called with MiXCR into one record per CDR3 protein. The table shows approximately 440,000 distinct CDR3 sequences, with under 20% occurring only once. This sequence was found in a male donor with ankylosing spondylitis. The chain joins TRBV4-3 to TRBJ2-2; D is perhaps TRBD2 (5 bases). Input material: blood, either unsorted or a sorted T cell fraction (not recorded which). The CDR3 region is CASSQEPIAGTGELFF. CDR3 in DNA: TGCGCCAGCAGCCAAGAACCGATCGCGGGCACCGGGGAGCTGTTTTTT.